This T cell receptor beta chain comes out of a study of graft-versus-host responses after intestinal transplantation. Background on the study: Among the recipients, transplants were multivisceral, liver-intestinal, or isolated intestinal.

A word on this clone: The antigen is not known.

Here immunoSEQ multiplex PCR was the method, and the copy in TCRdb shows in-frame clones only, minus some. The sample carries around 89,000 clones, about 90% recorded once. Trimming shortened V by 3 bases and J by 5 bases, and 8 bases separated the two germline ends. The CDR3 runs to 12 residues. Germline loops: CDR1 MDHEN, CDR2 SYDVKM. The study, taken as a whole, reports: Circulating GvH clones peaking coincided with falling HvG clones soon after transplant. Within allografts, high graft-versus-host to host-versus-graft clonal ratios were seen among patients with graft-donor T cell macrochimerism. Ileal or blood samples showed some GvH clones first, and such clones were also found in recipient marrow.

This material consisted of unstimulated CD8+ T cells sorted from spleen or lymph node cells, taken before transplant. The sequence derives from a human donor who was the organ donor for an intestinal transplant. The gene calls are TRBV28 and TRBJ2-7, with TRBD2 as a possible D gene (5 bases). The DNA for the CDR3 is TGTGCCAGCAGTTTCCCGGGGAACGAGCAGTACTTC. Protein: CASSFPGNEQYF.